The source of this T cell receptor beta chain is a study of glioma-infiltrating T cells after dendritic cell vaccination. Broader study findings: Higher TCR clonality did not directly relate to longer survival.

About this clone itself: Antigen unknown.

TCRdb's copy holds only in-frame clones and misses some; the assay was immunoSEQ multiplex PCR. The data show over 70,000 clones, roughly four fifths seen once. Here the sequenced sample was blood, taken before dendritic cell vaccination. The receptor was isolated from a human donor with glioblastoma.

DNA of the CDR3: TGTGCCAGCAGTGACGGGTCGCTGGGCTCTGGAAACACCATATATTTT. Translated: CASSDGSLGSGNTIYF. This chain links TRBV2 with TRBJ1-3; no definite D call. Germline V gene sequence: CDR1 SNHLY, CDR2 FYNNEI. V was shortened by 3 bases and J by 0 bases, with 12 bases between the two germline ends. The length of the CDR3 is 16 residues.